One sample yielded the 8 T cell receptor beta chains listed below, sequenced in a study of STAT5B mutations in CD4+ large granular lymphocyte leukemia (dated by TCRdb to the early 2020s). Library generation was performed with the immunoSEQ multiplex PCR assay. TCRdb mirrors the immuneACCESS table, restricted to in-frame sequences. Some clones are absent from its copies; in checked studies, under half trace to an unresolved V gene, and the reason for the others is unknown. Here the sample has about 24,000 clones; 55% to 75% occur a single time. Of the sample, 0.55% to 0.75% falls within the top ten clones. The sequenced material came from CD4+ T cells from blood buffy coats. Receptor source: a human donor in good health.

This chain links TRBV5-6 with TRBJ1-2, with D possibly TRBD1 on 5 matching bases. Trimming pared 1 base from V and 6 bases from J, leaving 10 bases between. This CDR3 has 13 residues. CDR1 is SGHDT and CDR2 is YYEEEE in the germline V gene. In DNA form, the CDR3 reads TGTGCCAGCAGCTTGCGTCAGGGTCATGGCTACACCTTC. As protein: CASSLRQGHGYTF. The full variable domain, in which reference TRBV5-6 and TRBJ1-2 provide the parts outside the CDR3, is DAGVTQSPTHLIKTRGQQVTLRCSPKSGHDTVSWYQQALGQGPQFIFQYYEEEERQRGNFPDRFSGHQFPNYSSELNVNALLLGDSALYLCASSLRQGHGYTFGSGTRLTVV.

The chain joins TRBV5-5 to TRBJ2-7, with D unresolved. The V end lost 1 base, the J end lost 0 bases, and 14 bases lay between the germline ends. CDR1 is SGHKS and CDR2 is YYEKEE in the germline V gene (reference sequence). CDR3 length equals 16 residues. The CDR3 coding sequence is TGTGCCAGCAGCTTGCGGTTGGGCGCCAGCTCCTACGAGCAGTACTTC. Translating it yields CASSLRLGASSYEQYF.

This rearrangement joins TRBV10-3 to TRBJ1-2; TRBD1 is a possible D gene (6 bases). The V gene lost 11 bases and the J gene lost 1 base, with 23 bases spanning the gap. The length of the CDR3 is 16 residues. Germline CDR1 is ENHRY and CDR2 is SYGVKD. CDR3 nucleotides: TGTGCCGCCGGCCGAGGGGCAGGGGTTGGTAACTATGGCTACACCTTC. Residues: CAAGRGAGVGNYGYTF.

The V and J genes are TRBV5-1 and TRBJ2-1; possible D gene TRBD1, 7 bases. V was pared by 3 bases and J by 6 bases, with 16 bases between. Germline V lookup: CDR1 SGHRS, CDR2 YFSETQ. CDR3 length: 15 residues. The CDR3 DNA reads as TGCGCCAGCAGCTCGACAGGGATGGGAGGCAATGAGCAGTTCTTC. Protein sequence: CASSSTGMGGNEQFF.

The chain couples TRBV18 to TRBJ1-5, with no clear D. CDR3 length: 16 amino acids. Trimming removed 4 bases from V and 0 bases from J, with 13 bases in between. CDR1 is KGHSH and CDR2 is LQKENI in the germline V gene. The CDR3 spells CASSQQRRYSNQPQHF. DNA for the CDR3: TGTGCCAGCTCACAACAGAGACGGTATAGCAATCAGCCCCAGCATTTT. The full variable domain, its missing parts supplied by reference TRBV18 and TRBJ1-5, is NAGVMQNPRHLVRRRGQEARLRCSPMKGHSHVYWYRQLPEEGLKFMVYLQKENIIDESGMPKERFSAEFPKEGPSILRIQQVVRGDSAAYFCASSQQRRYSNQPQHFGDGTRLSIL.

The chain joins TRBV10-3 to TRBJ2-7; 8 nucleotides agree with TRBD1. After removal of 6 bases from V and 3 bases from J, the junction contained 4 bases not matched to a gene. This CDR3 is built from 13 residues. CDR1 is ENHRY and CDR2 is SYGVKD in the germline V gene. Here the CDR3 DNA reads TGTGCCATCAGCAGTACAGGGGGCTACGAGCAGTACTTC. Its translation is CAISSTGGYEQYF.

The chain has TRBV6-5 and TRBJ1-4; D perhaps matches TRBD1 (5 bases). The germline CDR1 and CDR2 sequences are MNHEY and SVGAGI. Trimming stripped 0 bases from V and 4 bases from J, with 9 bases between. The CDR3 extends over 15 amino acids. The CDR3 spells CASSYSGGNNEKLFF. The CDR3 coding sequence is TGTGCCAGCAGTTACTCCGGGGGGAATAATGAAAAACTGTTTTTT.

This chain joins TRBV7-3 and TRBJ2-5; TRBD2 aligns across 12 bases. Germline assignment: CDR1 SGHTA and CDR2 FQGTGA. J gave up 3 bases and V 4 bases, and 3 bases lay outside the gene matches. The CDR3 runs to 15 residues. CDR3 protein: CASSSSGGAKETQYF. CDR3 sequence (DNA): TGTGCCAGCAGCTCTAGCGGGGGGGCTAAAGAGACCCAGTACTTC. Based on the CDR3 plus reference TRBV7-3 and TRBJ2-5, the full variable domain is GAGVSQTPSNKVTEKGKYVELRCDPISGHTALYWYRQSLGQGPEFLIYFQGTGAADDSGLPNDRFFAVRPEGSVSTLKIQRTERGDSAVYLCASSSSGGAKETQYFGPGTRLLVL.